Sequencing of this T cell receptor beta chain was carried out in a study of control samples from healthy donors and cancer patients. Libraries were prepared by immunoSEQ multiplex PCR; TCRdb keeps only in-frame clonotypes and omits some of them. Among about 180,000 clones listed, approximately 90% were seen once. V lost 2 bases and J lost 12; bases outside the gene matches: 3. The V gene's germline CDR1 is MNHNY and CDR2 SVGAGI (reference sequence). This CDR3 contains 14 residues. The origin of this receptor is a man in his thirties or forties in good health. The sequenced sample consisted of blood. This rearrangement joins TRBV6-6 to TRBJ1-6, with TRBD1 matching 11 bases. Written as DNA, the CDR3 is TGTGCCAGCAGTTACCGGGACAGGGGGGTACCCCTCCACTTT. Its protein product is CASSYRDRGVPLHF.